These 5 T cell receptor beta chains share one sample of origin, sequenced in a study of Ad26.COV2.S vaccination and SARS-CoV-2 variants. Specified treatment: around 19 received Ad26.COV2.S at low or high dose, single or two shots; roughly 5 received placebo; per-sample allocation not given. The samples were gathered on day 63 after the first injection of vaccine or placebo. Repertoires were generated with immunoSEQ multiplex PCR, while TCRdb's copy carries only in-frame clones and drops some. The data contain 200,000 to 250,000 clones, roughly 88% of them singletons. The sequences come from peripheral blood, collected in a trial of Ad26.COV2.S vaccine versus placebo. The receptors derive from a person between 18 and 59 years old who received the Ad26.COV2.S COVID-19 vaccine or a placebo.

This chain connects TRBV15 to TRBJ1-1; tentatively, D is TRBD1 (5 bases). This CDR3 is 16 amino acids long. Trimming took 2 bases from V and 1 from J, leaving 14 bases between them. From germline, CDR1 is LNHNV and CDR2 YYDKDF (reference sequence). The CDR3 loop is CATSRSPGPTNTEAFF. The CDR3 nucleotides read TGTGCCACCAGCAGATCTCCGGGACCCACGAACACTGAAGCTTTCTTT.

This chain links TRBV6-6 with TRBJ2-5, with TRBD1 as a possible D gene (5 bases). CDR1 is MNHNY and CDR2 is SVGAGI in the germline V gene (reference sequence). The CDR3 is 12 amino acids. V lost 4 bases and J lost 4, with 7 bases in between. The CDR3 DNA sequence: TGTGCCAGCAGTTTCCAGGGAGAGACCCAGTACTTC. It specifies CASSFQGETQYF.

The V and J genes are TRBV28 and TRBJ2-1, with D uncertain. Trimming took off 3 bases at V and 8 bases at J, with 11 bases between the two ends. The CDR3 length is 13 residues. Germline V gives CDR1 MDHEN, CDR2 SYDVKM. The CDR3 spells CASSFSGRDEQFF. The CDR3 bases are TGTGCCAGCAGTTTTTCCGGGCGCGATGAGCAGTTCTTC.

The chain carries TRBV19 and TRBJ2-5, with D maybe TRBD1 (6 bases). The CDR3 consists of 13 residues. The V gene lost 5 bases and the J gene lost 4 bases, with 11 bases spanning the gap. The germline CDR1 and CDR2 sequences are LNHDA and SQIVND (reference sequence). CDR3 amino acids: CASSFNRVETQYF. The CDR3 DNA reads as TGTGCCAGTAGTTTCAACAGGGTAGAGACCCAGTACTTC.

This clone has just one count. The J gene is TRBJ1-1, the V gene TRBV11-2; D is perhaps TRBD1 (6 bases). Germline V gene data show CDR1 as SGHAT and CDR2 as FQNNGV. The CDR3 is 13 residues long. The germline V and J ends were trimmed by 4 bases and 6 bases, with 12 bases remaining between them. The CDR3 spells CASSSTGFAEAFF. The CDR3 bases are TGTGCCAGCAGCTCGACAGGATTCGCTGAAGCTTTCTTT.